This TCR beta chain was captured by sequencing in a study of blood T cell repertoires in COVID-19. The CDR3 has 14 amino acids. The junction had 4 bases not matched to a gene; V was cut back by 4 bases and J by 2 bases. Germline V gene lookup returns CDR1 MGHRA and CDR2 YSYEKL. Here immunoSEQ multiplex PCR was the method, and the copy in TCRdb shows in-frame clones only, minus some. The sample yields 50,000 or so clones, about nine tenths seen once. This chain connects TRBV4-1 to TRBJ2-5; TRBD1 matches at 7 bases. This receptor was identified in a human donor in a cohort sampled during active COVID-19. Material for sequencing was peripheral blood. The CDR3 sequence: CASSPGTAQETQYF. CDR3 sequence (DNA): TGCGCCAGCAGCCCCGGGACAGCACAAGAGACCCAGTACTTC.